The clone carrying this T cell receptor beta chain was seen more than once but under ten times. As the library was built, unique molecular identifiers were attached to individual cDNA molecules. MiXCR, run by TCRdb on the RACE reads, gives a single entry per CDR3 protein. The sample has 100,000 to 150,000 distinct CDR3 sequences; 11% are singletons. This sample stems from a study of human T cells and chemical hapten exposure. Background on the study: The cohort included alopecia areata under or over 50% scalp, totalis and universalis.

The time point denotes: patch test 3, about 24 weeks after DPC sensitization. The treatment denotes: therapeutic diphenylcyclopropenone sensitization with weekly scalp DPC. Source: whole blood, taken in connection with sensitization to the hapten diphenylcyclopropenone (DPC). The clonotype originates from a woman aged 45 to 65 with alopecia areata. Some clones in this sample may be carry-over from other donors' samples.

DNA of the CDR3: TGCAGTGAGGTGGAGTCATCCACAGATACGCAGTATTTT. Translation: CSEVESSTDTQYF. This chain joins TRBV29-1 and TRBJ2-3; D uncertain. This CDR3 contains 13 residues. Germline loops: CDR1 SQVTM, CDR2 ANQGSEA.